This TCR beta chain was captured by sequencing in a study of long-term antiretroviral therapy in people with HIV. The study, taken as a whole, reports: Information on adherence to ART, viral resistance or therapy changes was unavailable. HIV repertoire CDR3 lengths ranged less widely than those of controls.

This clone was detected only a few times. No antigen is known for it. Per germline, CDR1 KGHSH and CDR2 LQKENI. The CDR3 sequence is 13 residues long. V lost 6 bases and J 5 bases, leaving 11 bases between the germline ends. At the survey level, the v3.0 immunoSEQ assay was run. Assay used: immunoSEQ multiplex PCR; TCRdb lists only in-frame clones, some missing. The repertoire consists of about 39,000 clones, with around 83% occurring once and the leading ten covering 5.7%. This specimen consisted of unsorted PBMCs, obtained 3.1 years after starting antiretroviral therapy. V is TRBV18 and J is TRBJ1-5; D uncertain. The sequence derives from a woman between 50 and 59 years old with HIV. Here the CDR3 reads CASSLGRDQPQHF. CDR3 in DNA: TGTGCCAGCTCCTTAGGGAGGGATCAGCCCCAGCATTTT.